This T cell receptor (beta chain) was profiled in a study of blood T cell repertoires in COVID-19. Study as a whole: The samples span acute and convalescent COVID-19 from the United States, Italy and Spain. T cells, B-cell-depleted T cells, or PBMCs supplied cDNA or gDNA.

As processed by the authors: Scientists estimated how many nucleated cells there were by amplifying reference gene primers. The method was immunoSEQ multiplex PCR; TCRdb's version includes in-frame clones alone and lacks a portion of them. V and J calls and clone size are as listed in that table; D and trimming were resolved from the DNA. The sample gives fewer than 350,000 clones, about nine tenths of which show up once; approximately 7.5% is in the top ten. Patients in Seattle were enrolled during active infection, then followed longitudinally. The sequence was collected from a woman in her twenties or thirties with COVID-19, enrolled during active disease. The sample taken for sequencing was peripheral blood.

CDR3 bases: TGTGCCAGTAGTACCCTCCCCCCCTTTAATGAAGCTTTCTTT. It is translated as CASSTLPPFNEAFF. The chain employs TRBV19 and TRBJ1-1; D is unresolved. The CDR3 length is 14 residues. Germline V lookup: CDR1 LNHDA, CDR2 SQIVND (reference sequence). V lost 4 bases and J 7 bases, leaving 16 bases between the germline ends.